The text below deals with one T cell receptor beta chain. Its cognate antigen is unknown. The sample is drawn from a study of T cell repertoires in cytomegalovirus infection. Overall study context: It can be stated that public TCR beta signatures indicated CMV infection as well as a matching HLA type.

TCRdb used MiXCR to reprocess the reads, holding one entry per CDR3 protein. The sample shows roughly 68,000 distinct CDR3 sequences, about 22% of them seen only once. Findings and caveats of the study: Ex vivo, HLA-C-restricted CMV-specific TCR beta clonotypes prevailed over the rest of the response. Summed frequency of shared TCR beta families picked out CMV carriers who also had the relevant HLA.

This TCR derives from a human donor in good health (CMV status not recorded). Some clones in this sample may be carry-over from other donors' samples. Sequencing was carried out using PBMCs, sequenced either directly or after in vitro stimulation (not recorded which).

The CDR3 loop is CASSLGLAGYTGELFF. The CDR3 region has the DNA TGTGCCAGCAGCTTAGGGCTAGCGGGATACACCGGGGAGCTGTTTTTT. The J gene is TRBJ2-2, the V gene TRBV7-2; TRBD2 aligns across 9 bases. The CDR3 extends over 16 amino acids. From germline, CDR1 is SGHTA and CDR2 FQGNSA. Unmatched junction bases numbered 3, after V lost 1 base and J lost 3 bases.